A single sample is the source of the 21 T cell receptor beta chains below, sequenced in a study of T cells in lung cancer brain metastases. The table came from immunoSEQ multiplex PCR; TCRdb's copy has only in-frame clones and leaves some out. The table includes roughly 950 clones, approximately 80% detected once. Sample: tumor tissue from a brain metastasis. The receptors originated from a woman in her seventies with non-small cell lung cancer that had spread to the brain.

This sequence joins TRBV27 and TRBJ1-1, with a tentative D call TRBD1 (6 bases). This CDR3 spans 15 amino acids. Trimming shortened V by 3 bases and J by 0 bases, and 11 bases separated the two germline ends. Germline V gene lookup returns CDR1 MNHEY and CDR2 SMNVEV (reference sequence). The CDR3 bases are TGTGCCAGCAGTTTTTGGAGGGGGATGAACACTGAAGCTTTCTTT. Its translation: CASSFWRGMNTEAFF.

This clone came up once. The gene calls are TRBV2 and TRBJ2-2; D is possibly TRBD1 (6 bases). V lost 5 bases and J 3 bases, leaving 13 bases between the germline ends. Germline V gene data show CDR1 as SNHLY and CDR2 as FYNNEI. The CDR3 is made up of 15 amino acids. The CDR3 region has the DNA TGTGCCAGCAGTCCGTCGGCAGGGGACACCGGGGAGCTGTTTTTT. It is translated as CASSPSAGDTGELFF.

This clone showed up just once. This chain links TRBV5-6 with TRBJ2-2; 10 nucleotides align to TRBD1. This CDR3 has 16 amino acids. Germline trimming cut 0 bases from V and 6 bases from J; bases unmatched to any gene: 5. Germline assignment: CDR1 SGHDT and CDR2 YYEEEE. Here the CDR3 DNA reads TGTGCCAGCAGCTTGGGGGGACAGGGGACCGCCGGGGAGCTGTTTTTT. Encoded protein: CASSLGGQGTAGELFF. Using reference TRBV5-6 and TRBJ2-2 for the parts outside the CDR3, the full variable domain is DAGVTQSPTHLIKTRGQQVTLRCSPKSGHDTVSWYQQALGQGPQFIFQYYEEEERQRGNFPDRFSGHQFPNYSSELNVNALLLGDSALYLCASSLGGQGTAGELFFGEGSRLTVL.

V is TRBV5-1 and J is TRBJ2-5; TRBD2 matches at 12 bases. The J call may be wrong; the DNA end is better matched by TRBJ2-7. The germline V gene has CDR1 SGHRS and CDR2 YFSETQ. This CDR3 has 15 amino acids. The CDR3 DNA reads as TGCGCCAGCAGCTCGAACGCGGGACTAGCGGGCGAGCAGTACTTC. It codes for CASSSNAGLAGEQYF.

This chain joins TRBV27 and TRBJ2-5; tentatively, D is TRBD1 or TRBD2 (6 bases each). V dropped 7 bases and J dropped 5 bases, with 20 bases sitting between them. CDR1 is MNHEY and CDR2 is SMNVEV in the germline V gene (reference sequence). CDR3 size: 15 residues. The CDR3 region has the DNA TGTGCCAGCACCCACCTGGTGGGGGGCTTGGAGACCCAGTACTTC. Residues: CASTHLVGGLETQYF.

This rearrangement joins TRBV5-1 to TRBJ2-1; D is possibly TRBD1 or TRBD2 (6 bases each). V was trimmed by 0 bases and J by 0 bases, leaving 13 bases between them. The CDR3 has 17 amino acids. In germline, CDR1 is SGHRS, CDR2 YFSETQ. DNA of the CDR3: TGCGCCAGCAGCTTGGAGGGGGGCGCGAGCTCCTACAATGAGCAGTTCTTC. Translating gives CASSLEGGASSYNEQFF.

This chain uses TRBV6-1 with TRBJ2-2; TRBD1 might be the D (5 bases). Trimming took 6 bases from V and 6 from J, leaving 11 bases between them. CDR3 length equals 13 residues. The germline V gene encodes CDR1 MNHNS and CDR2 SASEGT. CDR3 in DNA: TGTGCCAGCAGCACCAGGGTTGCCGGGGAGCTGTTTTTT. Protein sequence: CASSTRVAGELFF.

The table lists this clone with a count of one. The genes are TRBV6-6 and TRBJ1-6; 8 bases map to TRBD1. V lost 6 bases to trimming and J lost 0 bases; unmatched junction nucleotides: 4. This CDR3 region has 16 residues. The germline gives CDR1 MNHNY, CDR2 SVGAGI (reference sequence). The chain's CDR3 is CASRDRDSSYNSPLHF. CDR3 bases: TGTGCCAGCAGGGACAGGGATTCCTCCTATAATTCACCCCTCCACTTT.

This clone occurred once. The chain uses TRBV7-7 and TRBJ2-5; TRBD1 matches at 7 bases. V lost 5 bases, J lost 5 bases, and 5 bases stayed unmatched. Germline CDR1 and CDR2: SSHAT and FNYEAQ (reference sequence). There are 13 residues in the CDR3. The CDR3 bases are TGTGCCAGCAGCCCTACAGGGGAGGAGACCCAGTACTTC. Translating gives CASSPTGEETQYF. The full variable domain, its missing parts supplied by reference TRBV7-7 and TRBJ2-5, is GAGVSQSPRYKVTKRGQDVTLRCDPISSHATLYWYQQALGQGPEFLTYFNYEAQPDKSGLPSDRFSAERPEGSISTLTIQRTEQRDSAMYRCASSPTGEETQYFGPGTRLLVL.

The chain has TRBV28 and TRBJ2-7; perhaps TRBD1 as D (6 bases). V was pared by 3 bases and J by 6 bases, with 15 bases between. This CDR3 is built from 14 residues. The germline CDR1 and CDR2 sequences are MDHEN and SYDVKM. CDR3 sequence reads: CASSLDVQGSEQYF. Here the CDR3 DNA reads TGTGCCAGCAGTTTGGATGTACAGGGCTCCGAGCAGTACTTC.

This chain links TRBV7-2 with TRBJ2-1; 7 positions match TRBD2. Germline values: CDR1 SGHTA, CDR2 FQGNSA. This CDR3 has 15 amino acids. V lost 5 bases, J lost 8 bases, and 12 bases stayed unmatched. The CDR3, as DNA: TGTGCCAGCAGCCCCGGGGGGTGGGTATTTGATGAGCAGTTCTTC. This encodes CASSPGGWVFDEQFF.

This chain links TRBV28 with TRBJ2-2, with TRBD2 matching over 14 bases. This CDR3 comprises 18 residues. CDR1 and CDR2 (germline): MDHEN, SYDVKM. Trimming removed 0 bases from V and 5 bases from J; junction bases left unmatched: 5. CDR3 in amino acids: CASSLWTSGGASTGELFF. As DNA, the CDR3 is TGTGCCAGCAGTTTATGGACTAGCGGGGGGGCAAGTACCGGGGAGCTGTTTTTT. The full variable domain, its missing parts supplied by reference TRBV28 and TRBJ2-2, is DVKVTQSSRYLVKRTGEKVFLECVQDMDHENMFWYRQDPGLGLRLIYFSYDVKMKEKGDIPEGYSVSREKKERFSLILESASTNQTSMYLCASSLWTSGGASTGELFFGEGSRLTVL.

The chain uses TRBV7-9 and TRBJ2-5, with TRBD2 matching over 10 bases. The CDR3 extends over 18 amino acids. Germline loops: CDR1 SEHNR, CDR2 FQNEAQ (reference sequence). J gave up 4 bases and V 5 bases, and 16 bases lay outside the gene matches. The CDR3 sequence is CASSRGRIAGGEGETQYF. DNA for the CDR3: TGTGCCAGCAGCCGGGGGCGGATAGCGGGAGGTGAAGGAGAGACCCAGTACTTC. The full variable domain, in which reference TRBV7-9 and TRBJ2-5 provide the parts outside the CDR3, is DTGVSQNPRHKITKRGQNVTFRCDPISEHNRLYWYRQTLGQGPEFLTYFQNEAQLEKSRLLSDRFSAERPKGSFSTLEIQRTEQGDSAMYLCASSRGRIAGGEGETQYFGPGTRLLVL.

The chain carries TRBV7-2 and TRBJ2-2, with D uncertain. This CDR3 is built from 16 residues. The germline V and J ends were trimmed by 5 bases and 5 bases, with 18 bases remaining between them. Germline V gene lookup returns CDR1 SGHTA and CDR2 FQGNSA. The CDR3 nucleotides are TGTGCCAGCAGCCGGACGATCAGGAGAGGAACCGGGGAGCTGTTTTTT. Its protein product is CASSRTIRRGTGELFF.

This rearrangement joins TRBV28 to TRBJ1-4; no firm D call. Germline CDR1 and CDR2: MDHEN and SYDVKM. The CDR3 length is 17 residues. Trimming shortened V by 2 bases and J by 0 bases, and 13 bases separated the two germline ends. CDR3 bases: TGTGCCAGCAGTTTAACCCTAACAGCCGCAACTAATGAAAAACTGTTTTTT. Protein: CASSLTLTAATNEKLFF.

V and J are TRBV7-9 and TRBJ2-1; D not resolved. V was cut by 5 bases and J by 4 bases, with 12 bases left in between. This CDR3 comprises 14 residues. Germline CDR1 and CDR2: SEHNR and FQNEAQ (reference sequence). As DNA, the CDR3 is TGTGCCAGCAGCCCCGGACCAGGATACAATGAGCAGTTCTTC. As protein: CASSPGPGYNEQFF.

The chain uses TRBV5-4 and TRBJ2-6; 12 bases line up with TRBD2. The CDR3 is 19 amino acids. Germline CDR1 reads SGHNT; CDR2 reads YYREEE (reference sequence). The trim removed 0 bases at V and 0 bases at J, leaving 4 bases unmatched. CDR3 loop: CASSLGLAGVGSGANVLTF. CDR3 nucleotides: TGTGCCAGCAGCTTGGGACTAGCGGGAGTGGGCTCTGGGGCCAACGTCCTGACTTTC.

The chain couples TRBV5-6 to TRBJ1-1; 9 bases are a match to TRBD1. From germline, CDR1 is SGHDT and CDR2 YYEEEE. The CDR3 covers 15 residues. J was trimmed by 10 bases and V by 4 bases; bases with no gene match: 14. The CDR3 here is CASSAWGTGYSLAFF. CDR3 bases: TGTGCCAGCAGCGCTTGGGGGACAGGGTATTCATTAGCTTTCTTT.

CDR3 protein: CASSEIRGDTQYF. The CDR3 DNA follows: TGTGCCAGCAGTGAAATCAGGGGAGATACGCAGTATTTT. The chain joins TRBV6-1 to TRBJ2-3; D perhaps matches TRBD1 (6 bases). Germline-derived CDR1 and CDR2 are MNHNS and SASEGT. The V gene lost 2 bases and the J gene lost 5 bases, with 8 bases spanning the gap. This CDR3 comprises 13 residues.

The chain joins TRBV5-1 to TRBJ2-7; TRBD1 matches 12 bases. Germline trimming cut 2 bases from V and 1 base from J; bases unmatched to any gene: 10. The CDR3 has 18 amino acids. Germline V CDR1 and CDR2: SGHRS, YFSETQ. For the CDR3, the DNA is TGCGCCAGCAGCTTCCACGGGACAGGGGGCCTCTCGTCCTACGAGCAGTACTTC. Its protein product is CASSFHGTGGLSSYEQYF.

The chain employs TRBV14 and TRBJ1-1; D is ambiguous. The germline V gene has CDR1 SGHDN and CDR2 FVKESK. The CDR3 length is 14 residues. V gave up 6 bases and J gave up 5 bases, with 16 bases separating them. As DNA, the CDR3 is TGTGCCAGCAGACGAATGCTAGGACGGACTGAAGCTTTCTTT. It translates to CASRRMLGRTEAFF. Looking up the rest from reference TRBV14 and TRBJ1-1 gives the full variable domain: EAGVTQFPSHSVIEKGQTVTLRCDPISGHDNLYWYRRVMGKEIKFLLHFVKESKQDESGMPNNRFLAERTGGTYSTLKVQPAELEDSGVYFCASRRMLGRTEAFFGQGTRLTVV.